Each of the 30 T cell receptor beta chains below was sequenced from the same sample in a study of shared clonotypes between healthy human individuals. Assay used: immunoSEQ multiplex PCR; TCRdb lists only in-frame clones, some missing. Here the sample spans 800,000 to 1,200,000 clones, around 78% being singletons. The specimen sequenced was memory CD4+ T cells from PBMCs. Subset of the sample: CD45RA-negative fraction. These receptors all stem from a man between 18 and 29 years old in good health. Some clones in this sample may be carry-over from other donors' samples.

This clone is a singleton in its sample. This chain joins TRBV6-1 and TRBJ2-3; TRBD2 is a possible D gene (5 bases). Germline CDR1 MNHNS, CDR2 SASEGT. Trimming shortened V by 4 bases and J by 0 bases, and 8 bases separated the two germline ends. The CDR3 covers 14 residues. CDR3 in amino acids: CASSVASSTDTQYF. In DNA form, the CDR3 reads TGTGCCAGCAGTGTGGCTAGCAGCACAGATACGCAGTATTTT.

The chain couples TRBV9 to TRBJ1-2; TRBD1 is a possible D gene (5 bases). CDR1 and CDR2 (germline): SGDLS, YYNGEE. The CDR3 is 13 residues long. Trimming cost V 3 bases and J 3 bases, with 9 bases left between them. In DNA form, the CDR3 reads TGTGCCAGCAGCGCCGGACAAGACTATGGCTACACCTTC. Protein sequence: CASSAGQDYGYTF.

The chain employs TRBV6-5 and TRBJ2-3, with 7 bases lining up with TRBD2. The CDR3 is 15 amino acids. V shed 7 bases, J shed 2 bases, and the junction held 9 bases outside the gene matches. The V gene's germline CDR1 is MNHEY and CDR2 SVGAGI. The CDR3 protein is CASTKAGRHTDTQYF. Written as DNA, the CDR3 is TGTGCCAGCACCAAAGCGGGACGCCACACAGATACGCAGTATTTT.

The rearrangement uses TRBV4-3 and TRBJ2-3, with D unclear. V lost 0 bases and J 3 bases, leaving 13 bases between the germline ends. Looked up from germline, CDR1 is LGHNA and CDR2 is YSLEER. This CDR3 comprises 16 residues. The CDR3 loop reads CASSQDPRAGTDTQYF. CDR3 nucleotides: TGCGCCAGCAGCCAAGATCCTAGGGCCGGTACAGATACGCAGTATTTT.

The chain is built from TRBV11-3 and TRBJ1-1, with D maybe TRBD1 (6 bases). V was trimmed by 1 base and J by 6 bases, leaving 9 bases between them. This CDR3 contains 13 residues. CDR1 is SGHNT, CDR2 YENEEA, per germline. The chain's CDR3 is CASSLGPGAEAFF. DNA for the CDR3: TGTGCCAGCAGCTTAGGCCCAGGGGCTGAAGCTTTCTTT.

V gene TRBV7-9 combines with J gene TRBJ1-2, with D unclear. V was clipped by 5 bases and J by 4 bases, with 11 bases between them. Germline values: CDR1 SEHNR, CDR2 FQNEAQ (reference sequence). This CDR3 region has 13 residues. As DNA, the CDR3 is TGTGCCAGCAGCCCCGACGGAGGCTATGGCTACACCTTC. This gives the protein CASSPDGGYGYTF.

This chain uses TRBV19 with TRBJ2-2, with D uncertain. CDR3 length equals 14 residues. With 3 bases removed from V and 3 bases from J, the gap between germline ends came to 8 bases. Per germline, CDR1 LNHDA and CDR2 SQIVND (reference sequence). CDR3 sequence reads: CASSIQAHTGELFF. For the CDR3, the DNA is TGTGCCAGTAGTATTCAGGCACACACCGGGGAGCTGTTTTTT.

The gene calls are TRBV30 and TRBJ2-2; D unclear. The V end lost 1 base, the J end lost 6 bases, and 9 bases lay between the germline ends. Per the germline V gene, CDR1 is GTSNPN and CDR2 is SVGIG (reference sequence). The CDR3 totals 13 residues. CDR3 amino acids: CAWSADRAGELFF. In DNA, the CDR3 is TGTGCCTGGAGTGCGGATCGGGCCGGGGAGCTGTTTTTT.

This clone appeared once. This sequence joins TRBV6-1 and TRBJ1-5; D might be TRBD1 (6 bases). Looked up from germline, CDR1 is MNHNS and CDR2 is SASEGT. The CDR3 runs 15 residues. Trimming shortened V by 4 bases and J by 2 bases, and 12 bases separated the two germline ends. CDR3 residues: CASSVFRGGNQPQHF. The CDR3 bases are TGTGCCAGCAGTGTATTCAGGGGAGGCAATCAGCCCCAGCATTTT.

This sequence joins TRBV6-6 and TRBJ2-6; D remains ambiguous. V shed 3 bases and J shed 0 bases, with 9 bases lying between them. Germline-derived CDR1 and CDR2 are MNHNY and SVGAGI (reference sequence). CDR3 length: 16 amino acids. CDR3 DNA sequence: TGTGCCAGCAGTTATCTTGGCAGCTCTGGGGCCAACGTCCTGACTTTC. Residues: CASSYLGSSGANVLTF.

The J gene is TRBJ1-1, the V gene TRBV29-1, with TRBD1 matching over 11 bases. This CDR3 comprises 16 residues. Germline V lookup: CDR1 SQVTM, CDR2 ANQGSEA. V shed 2 bases, J shed 1 base, and the junction held 6 bases outside the gene matches. DNA of the CDR3: TGCAGCGTTGAACCACGGACAGGGGGCTGGAACACTGAAGCTTTCTTT. This sequence encodes CSVEPRTGGWNTEAFF.

The chain recombines TRBV5-6 with TRBJ2-2; D not certain. The CDR3 sequence is 16 residues long. CDR1 and CDR2 (germline): SGHDT, YYEEEE. Trimming removed 2 bases at V and 1 base at J, with 12 bases between. The CDR3 sequence: CASSLDLRRNTGELFF. CDR3 bases: TGTGCCAGCAGCTTAGATCTCAGGCGGAACACCGGGGAGCTGTTTTTT. Together with reference TRBV5-6 and TRBJ2-2, the CDR3 gives the full variable domain: DAGVTQSPTHLIKTRGQQVTLRCSPKSGHDTVSWYQQALGQGPQFIFQYYEEEERQRGNFPDRFSGHQFPNYSSELNVNALLLGDSALYLCASSLDLRRNTGELFFGEGSRLTVL.

The chain has TRBV6-4 and TRBJ2-2; TRBD2 matches 7 bases. V trimming: 8 bases; J trimming: 6 bases; junction bases outside the gene matches: 6. Germline V gene data show CDR1 as MRHNA and CDR2 as SNTAGT. The CDR3 is made up of 13 amino acids. CDR3 nucleotide sequence: TGTGCCAGCTCGCGGGAGCGGGCCGGGGAGCTGTTTTTT. Encoded protein: CASSRERAGELFF.

This clone has just a few counts. The V gene is TRBV18, the J gene TRBJ2-1; D gene unclear. The CDR3 loop spans 14 amino acids. Trimming cost V 3 bases and J 3 bases, with 9 bases left between them. CDR1 and CDR2 from the germline V gene are KGHSH and LQKENI. The CDR3 coding sequence is TGTGCCAGCTCACCCAAGGACGGCTACAATGAGCAGTTCTTC. Its protein is CASSPKDGYNEQFF.

Of note for this clone: The sample carries other DNA sequences with the same CDR3. The chain joins TRBV5-1 to TRBJ2-5, with 7 bases lining up with TRBD2. The CDR3 has 15 amino acids. The V and J ends lost 0 bases and 4 bases, in that order; junction bases with no gene match: 6. Germline V gene sequence: CDR1 SGHRS, CDR2 YFSETQ. CDR3 loop: CASSLEAGVGETQYF. The CDR3 bases are TGCGCCAGCAGCTTGGAGGCGGGAGTGGGAGAGACCCAGTACTTC.

This chain links TRBV29-1 with TRBJ1-1; 9 bases line up with TRBD1. The germline CDR1 and CDR2 sequences are SQVTM and ANQGSEA. The CDR3 is 15 amino acids. J was trimmed by 3 bases and V by 3 bases; bases with no gene match: 8. The CDR3: CSVEGTGGRDTEAFF. CDR3 in DNA: TGCAGCGTTGAGGGAACAGGGGGCCGGGACACTGAAGCTTTCTTT. Filled out from reference TRBV29-1 and TRBJ1-1, the complete variable domain reads SAVISQKPSRDICQRGTSLTIQCQVDSQVTMMFWYRQQPGQSLTLIATANQGSEATYESGFVIDKFPISRPNLTFSTLTVSNMSPEDSSIYLCSVEGTGGRDTEAFFGQGTRLTVV.

The V call is TRBV6-1, the J call TRBJ2-1, with a possible D match to TRBD1 (6 bases). CDR1 MNHNS and CDR2 SASEGT come from the germline V gene. With 9 bases removed from V and 0 bases from J, the gap between germline ends came to 15 bases. The CDR3 runs 15 residues. The CDR3 sequence: CASTGSWSSYNEQFF. In DNA, the CDR3 is TGTGCCAGTACAGGGTCCTGGAGCTCCTACAATGAGCAGTTCTTC.

This chain connects TRBV7-8 to TRBJ2-5, with 8 positions matching TRBD2. Germline trimming cut 6 bases from V and 5 bases from J; bases unmatched to any gene: 20. The V gene's germline CDR1 is SGHVS and CDR2 FQNEAQ. This CDR3 has 18 residues. In DNA, the CDR3 is TGTGCCAGCAGAACCCCTCGGAGCGGGAGACAGTTAGGGGAGACCCAGTACTTC. Its protein is CASRTPRSGRQLGETQYF. Looking up the rest from reference TRBV7-8 and TRBJ2-5 gives the full variable domain: GAGVSQSPRYKVAKRGQDVALRCDPISGHVSLFWYQQALGQGPEFLTYFQNEAQLDKSGLPSDRFFAERPEGSVSTLKIQRTQQEDSAVYLCASRTPRSGRQLGETQYFGPGTRLLVL.

This chain uses TRBV9 with TRBJ2-7, with 9 nucleotides matching TRBD2. Germline V CDR1 and CDR2: SGDLS, YYNGEE. The CDR3 spans 15 residues. V gave up 0 bases and J gave up 2 bases; unmatched junction bases: 3. In DNA, the CDR3 is TGTGCCAGCAGCGTAGAGCCTAGCGGGGCCTACGAGCAGTACTTC. Translating it yields CASSVEPSGAYEQYF.

This clone appeared many times. V gene TRBV2 combines with J gene TRBJ2-3, with 11 positions matching TRBD2. The V gene end was trimmed by 6 bases and the J gene end by 6 bases; junction bases not matched to a gene: 14. Per germline, CDR1 SNHLY and CDR2 FYNNEI. The CDR3 is 17 amino acids. CDR3 sequence reads: CASSLYGVAGGPDTQYF. The CDR3 DNA is TGTGCCAGCAGCTTATATGGGGTAGCGGGAGGGCCGGATACGCAGTATTTT.

Only one count was recorded for this clone. The rearrangement links TRBV29-1 to TRBJ2-1, with 10 bases that match TRBD1. CDR1 and CDR2 from the germline V gene are SQVTM and ANQGSEA. The CDR3 runs 14 residues. Unmatched junction bases numbered 6, after V lost 7 bases and J lost 3 bases. The CDR3 loop is CSGRDRGHYNEQFF. The DNA of the CDR3 is TGCAGCGGGCGGGACAGGGGTCACTACAATGAGCAGTTCTTC.

This clone has ten or more counts. The J gene is TRBJ1-1, the V gene TRBV30; maybe TRBD1 (6 bases). This CDR3 spans 14 amino acids. Germline CDR1 is GTSNPN and CDR2 is SVGIG (reference sequence). V lost 3 bases and J 5 bases, leaving 16 bases between the germline ends. The CDR3: CAWRVAGARTEAFF. CDR3 nucleotide sequence: TGTGCCTGGAGGGTCGCGGGGGCGAGGACTGAAGCTTTCTTT.

This chain uses TRBV29-1 with TRBJ1-1, with D uncertain. V was shortened by 6 bases and J by 2 bases, with 16 bases between the two germline ends. CDR3 length: 14 amino acids. The germline CDR1 and CDR2 sequences are SQVTM and ANQGSEA. The CDR3 region is CSVRARWINTEAFF. In nucleotides, the CDR3 is TGCAGCGTCCGGGCCCGTTGGATTAACACTGAAGCTTTCTTT. Using reference TRBV29-1 and TRBJ1-1 for the parts outside the CDR3, the full variable domain is SAVISQKPSRDICQRGTSLTIQCQVDSQVTMMFWYRQQPGQSLTLIATANQGSEATYESGFVIDKFPISRPNLTFSTLTVSNMSPEDSSIYLCSVRARWINTEAFFGQGTRLTVV.

The chain combines TRBV11-2 with TRBJ1-1; D perhaps matches TRBD1 (6 bases). Germline V CDR1 and CDR2: SGHAT, FQNNGV. The CDR3 runs 15 residues. Trimming shortened V by 2 bases and J by 0 bases, and 10 bases separated the two germline ends. The CDR3: CASSLWAGVNTEAFF. The CDR3 coding sequence is TGTGCCAGCAGCTTATGGGCAGGGGTGAACACTGAAGCTTTCTTT.

J is TRBJ2-2 and V is TRBV5-1, with TRBD1 matching 7 bases. The CDR3 contains 16 residues. Germline V lookup: CDR1 SGHRS, CDR2 YFSETQ. V gave up 2 bases and J gave up 5 bases; unmatched junction bases: 9. CDR3 DNA: TGCGCCAGCAGCTTCCTGACAGGGATTAATACCGGGGAGCTGTTTTTT. Protein: CASSFLTGINTGELFF.

V gene TRBV5-6 combines with J gene TRBJ2-2, with 7 nucleotides matching TRBD1. The CDR3 is 15 residues long. The V gene end was trimmed by 1 base and the J gene end by 6 bases; junction bases not matched to a gene: 6. CDR1 is SGHDT and CDR2 is YYEEEE in the germline V gene. Written as DNA, the CDR3 is TGTGCCAGCAGCTTGACCCACAGGGGCGCCGGGGAGCTGTTTTTT. Residues: CASSLTHRGAGELFF.

The chain couples TRBV28 to TRBJ1-2, with D possibly TRBD1 on 6 matching bases. Germline V gives CDR1 MDHEN, CDR2 SYDVKM. The CDR3 contains 16 residues. Trimming stripped 1 base from V and 2 bases from J, with 14 bases between. In DNA form, the CDR3 reads TGTGCCAGCAGTTTATTCAGCCGGGGGCAGAACTATGGCTACACCTTC. Protein sequence: CASSLFSRGQNYGYTF.

This clone was observed a single time. This chain joins TRBV19 and TRBJ2-1, with 11 bases matching TRBD1. Germline loops: CDR1 LNHDA, CDR2 SQIVND (reference sequence). The CDR3 has 16 amino acids. Unmatched junction bases numbered 12, after V lost 4 bases and J lost 10 bases. CDR3 residues: CASSRDRGFVMDEQFF. For the CDR3, the DNA is TGTGCCAGTAGTAGGGACAGGGGGTTTGTGATGGACGAGCAGTTCTTC.

The chain uses TRBV2 and TRBJ2-7; 12 bases align to TRBD1. The CDR3 covers 16 residues. Trimming at V came to 4 bases and at J to 2 bases, leaving 6 bases not matched to a gene. Germline CDR1 and CDR2: SNHLY and FYNNEI. The CDR3 DNA reads as TGTGCCAGCAGTGGGGGGGACAGGGGGCCGCCCTACGAGCAGTACTTC. Its protein is CASSGGDRGPPYEQYF.

This chain connects TRBV10-3 to TRBJ2-5; the D gene could be TRBD1 or TRBD2 (5 bases each). The CDR3 length is 14 residues. CDR1 and CDR2 from the germline V gene are ENHRY and SYGVKD. V was pared by 0 bases and J by 4 bases, with 9 bases between. The CDR3 DNA reads as TGTGCCATCAGTGAGTCGGGGACGTCAGAGACCCAGTACTTC. Translating it yields CAISESGTSETQYF.